These 13 T cell receptor beta chains were sequenced from one sample in a study of T cells in localized non-small cell lung cancer. The table came from immunoSEQ multiplex PCR; TCRdb's copy has only in-frame clones and leaves some out. The repertoire holds over 40,000 clones, 65% to 85% seen once, with 15% to 20% in the top ten. The sequencing used peripheral blood mononuclear cells, collected before any cancer treatment. These receptors were obtained from a man aged 35 to 70 with stage III lung adenocarcinoma.

This chain joins TRBV4-2 and TRBJ2-5; D may be TRBD1 or TRBD2 (5 bases each). V was clipped by 0 bases and J by 5 bases, with 16 bases between them. The CDR3 has 16 amino acids. Germline V gene lookup returns CDR1 LGHNA and CDR2 YNFKEQ. Written as DNA, the CDR3 is TGTGCCAGCAGCCAAGATGTCCGGGGCCAGAAGGAGACCCAGTACTTC. It is translated as CASSQDVRGQKETQYF.

J is TRBJ2-4 and V is TRBV7-9; 11 nucleotides line up with TRBD2. This CDR3 contains 17 residues. Germline CDR1 and CDR2: SEHNR and FQNEAQ (reference sequence). V was clipped by 5 bases and J by 0 bases; unmatched bases: 6. The DNA of the CDR3 is TGTGCCAGCAGCCCTCCGACTAGCGGGGTAGCCAAAAACATTCAGTACTTC. The encoded protein is CASSPPTSGVAKNIQYF.

The CDR3 nucleotides are TGTGCCAGCAGCTTGTCTAGTATCAGGGAGAAGGGCTACACCTTC. Encoded protein: CASSLSSIREKGYTF. The chain carries TRBV7-2 and TRBJ1-2; perhaps TRBD1 as D (5 bases). Trimming took off 3 bases at V and 8 bases at J, with 19 bases between the two ends. This CDR3 has 15 residues. CDR1 and CDR2 from the germline V gene are SGHTA and FQGNSA.

This chain links TRBV5-6 with TRBJ2-1; 8 bases line up with TRBD1. V trimming: 7 bases; J trimming: 8 bases; junction bases outside the gene matches: 17. The length of the CDR3 is 16 residues. Germline V lookup: CDR1 SGHDT, CDR2 YYEEEE. DNA of the CDR3: TGTGCCAGCCTCGGCGGGTATCAGGGGGCAGCGGATGAGCAGTTCTTC. Translated, it gives CASLGGYQGAADEQFF.

The chain couples TRBV7-9 to TRBJ2-3; D not certain. V was shortened by 3 bases and J by 3 bases, with 1 base between the two germline ends. Per the germline V gene, CDR1 is SEHNR and CDR2 is FQNEAQ (reference sequence). This CDR3 has 11 amino acids. The CDR3, as DNA: TGTGCCAGCAGCTTTACAGATACGCAGTATTTT. Encoded protein: CASSFTDTQYF.

The chain is built from TRBV18 and TRBJ2-7, with D possibly being TRBD1 (5 bases). This CDR3 is 15 amino acids long. The V and J ends lost 5 bases and 3 bases respectively, with 17 bases between them. Germline lookup yields CDR1 KGHSH and CDR2 LQKENI. The CDR3 is CASSLNSGKIYEQYF. The CDR3 region has the DNA TGTGCCAGCTCATTAAATTCAGGGAAAATCTACGAGCAGTACTTC.

The J gene is TRBJ1-3, the V gene TRBV10-3, with D unresolved. The CDR3 extends over 14 amino acids. V lost 5 bases and J 8 bases, leaving 16 bases between the germline ends. Germline assignment: CDR1 ENHRY and CDR2 SYGVKD. The CDR3 sequence is CAISPLLPLDTIYF. The DNA of the CDR3 is TGTGCCATCAGTCCACTACTCCCATTGGACACCATATATTTT.

Details on this clone: Other DNA sequences in this specimen translate into the identical CDR3. The rearrangement joins TRBV5-1 to TRBJ1-2; no firm D call. Looked up from germline, CDR1 is SGHRS and CDR2 is YFSETQ. The V and J ends lost 0 bases and 3 bases respectively, with 6 bases between them. This CDR3 is 13 amino acids long. CDR3 in amino acids: CASSLGTDYGYTF. The CDR3 nucleotides are TGCGCCAGCAGCTTGGGTACAGACTATGGCTACACCTTC.

This clone was seen just once. The chain carries TRBV19 and TRBJ2-7; D tentatively fits TRBD1 or TRBD2 (5 bases each). Trimming removed 5 bases from V and 1 base from J, with 18 bases in between. This CDR3 is 16 amino acids long. Germline assignment: CDR1 LNHDA and CDR2 SQIVND (reference sequence). CDR3 loop: CASSPVGTPKSYEQYF. CDR3 DNA sequence: TGTGCCAGTAGTCCTGTCGGGACGCCAAAATCCTACGAGCAGTACTTC.

The chain joins TRBV27 to TRBJ1-1; D call uncertain. Trimming removed 3 bases at V and 7 bases at J, with 15 bases between. CDR1 and CDR2 (germline): MNHEY, SMNVEV (reference sequence). This CDR3 is built from 14 residues. The CDR3 loop reads CASSFLGLGHEAFF. The CDR3 DNA reads TGTGCCAGCAGTTTTCTGGGCCTCGGTCATGAAGCTTTCTTT.

A few counts support this clone. The chain links TRBV7-2 to TRBJ1-6, with a weak D call TRBD1 (5 bases). Germline values: CDR1 SGHTA, CDR2 FQGNSA. The length of the CDR3 is 12 residues. V lost 5 bases and J lost 10, with 9 bases in between. CDR3 bases: TGTGCCAGCAGCGCCTCAGGGTCACCCCTCCACTTT. Residues: CASSASGSPLHF.

The J gene is TRBJ1-5, the V gene TRBV5-1; D is uncertain. V lost 0 bases, J lost 4 bases, and 8 bases lay in between. The CDR3 spans 14 residues. Germline V gene sequence: CDR1 SGHRS, CDR2 YFSETQ. The CDR3 reads CASSLDPQNQPQHF. In DNA, the CDR3 is TGCGCCAGCAGCTTGGACCCCCAAAATCAGCCCCAGCATTTT.

This chain joins TRBV5-4 and TRBJ2-2; the match to TRBD1 covers 9 bases. Germline values: CDR1 SGHNT, CDR2 YYREEE (reference sequence). V trimming: 3 bases; J trimming: 7 bases; junction bases outside the gene matches: 7. CDR3 length equals 15 residues. The CDR3 here is CASSSRDRANGELFF. CDR3 in DNA: TGTGCCAGCAGCTCCCGGGACAGGGCTAACGGGGAGCTGTTTTTT.